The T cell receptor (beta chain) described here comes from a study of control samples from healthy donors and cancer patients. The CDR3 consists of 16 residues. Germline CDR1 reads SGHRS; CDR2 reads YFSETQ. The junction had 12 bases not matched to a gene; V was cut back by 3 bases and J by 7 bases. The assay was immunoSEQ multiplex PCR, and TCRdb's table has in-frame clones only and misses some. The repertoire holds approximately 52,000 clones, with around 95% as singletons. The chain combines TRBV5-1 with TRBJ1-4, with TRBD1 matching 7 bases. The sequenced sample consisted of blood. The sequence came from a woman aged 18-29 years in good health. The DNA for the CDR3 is TGCGCCAGCAGCTACGACACTGGACAGGAAGGTGAAAAACTGTTTTTT. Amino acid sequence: CASSYDTGQEGEKLFF.